The present T cell receptor beta chain was sequenced within a study of response to subunit inactivated influenza vaccine. TCRdb reprocessed the RT-PCR reads with MiXCR, giving one entry per CDR3 protein. The sample lists roughly 670,000 distinct CDR3 sequences, 11% to 15% occurring once. This clonotype appeared a few times. The trim removed 2 bases at V and 5 bases at J, leaving 7 bases unmatched. Germline CDR1 reads GTSNPN; CDR2 reads SVGIG (reference sequence). This CDR3 spans 14 amino acids. This receptor was identified in a man aged 50 or older who received an inactivated influenza vaccine. The V call is TRBV30, the J call TRBJ1-2; 8 bases agree with TRBD1. Specimen: PBMCs from blood, collected approximately 15 days before vaccination. As DNA, the CDR3 is TGTGCCTGGAGTACCGGGACAGGCTATTATGGCTACACCTTC. Translation: CAWSTGTGYYGYTF. Based on the CDR3 plus reference TRBV30 and TRBJ1-2, the full variable domain is SQTIHQWPATLVQPVGSPLSLECTVEGTSNPNLYWYRQAAGRGLQLLFYSVGIGQISSEVPQNLSASRPQDRQFILSSKKLLLSDSGFYLCAWSTGTGYYGYTFGSGTRLTVV.